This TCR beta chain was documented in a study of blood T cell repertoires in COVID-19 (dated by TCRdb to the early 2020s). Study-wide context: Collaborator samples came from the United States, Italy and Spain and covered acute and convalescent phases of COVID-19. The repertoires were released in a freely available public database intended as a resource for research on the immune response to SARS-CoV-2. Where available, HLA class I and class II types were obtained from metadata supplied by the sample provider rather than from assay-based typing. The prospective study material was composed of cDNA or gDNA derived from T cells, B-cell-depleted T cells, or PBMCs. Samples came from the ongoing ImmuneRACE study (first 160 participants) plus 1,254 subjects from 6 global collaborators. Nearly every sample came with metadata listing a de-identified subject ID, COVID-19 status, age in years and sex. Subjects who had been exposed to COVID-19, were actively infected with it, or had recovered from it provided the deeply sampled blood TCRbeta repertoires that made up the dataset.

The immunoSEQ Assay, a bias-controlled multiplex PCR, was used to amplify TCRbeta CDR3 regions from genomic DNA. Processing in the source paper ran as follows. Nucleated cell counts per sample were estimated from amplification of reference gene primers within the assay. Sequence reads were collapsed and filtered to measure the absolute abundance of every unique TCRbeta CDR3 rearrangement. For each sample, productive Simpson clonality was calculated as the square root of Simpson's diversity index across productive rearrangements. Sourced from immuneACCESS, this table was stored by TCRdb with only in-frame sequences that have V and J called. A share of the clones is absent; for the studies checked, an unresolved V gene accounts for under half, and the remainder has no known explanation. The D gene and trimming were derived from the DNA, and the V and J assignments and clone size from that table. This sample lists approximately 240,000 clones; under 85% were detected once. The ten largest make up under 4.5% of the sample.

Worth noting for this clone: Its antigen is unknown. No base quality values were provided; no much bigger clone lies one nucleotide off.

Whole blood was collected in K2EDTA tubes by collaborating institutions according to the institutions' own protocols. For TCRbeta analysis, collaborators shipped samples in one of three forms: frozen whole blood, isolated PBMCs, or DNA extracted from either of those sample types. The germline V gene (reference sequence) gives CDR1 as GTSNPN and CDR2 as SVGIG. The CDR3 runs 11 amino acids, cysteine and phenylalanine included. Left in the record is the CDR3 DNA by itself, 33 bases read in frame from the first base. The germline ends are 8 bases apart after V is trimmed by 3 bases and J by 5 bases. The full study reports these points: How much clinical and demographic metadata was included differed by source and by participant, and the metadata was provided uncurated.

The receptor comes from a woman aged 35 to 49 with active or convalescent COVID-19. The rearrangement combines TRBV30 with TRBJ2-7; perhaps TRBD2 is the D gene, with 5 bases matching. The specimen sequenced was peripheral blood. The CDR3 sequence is CAWRAANEQYF. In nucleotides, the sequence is TGTGCCTGGAGAGCGGCCAACGAGCAGTACTTC.